The clone carrying this T cell receptor beta chain came up many times. Based on a CD8+CD4-CCR7+CD45RA+ profile, naive CD8 T cells were sorted. The source of the sample is a study of molecular identifiers for immune sequencing clone quantification. TCRdb recomputed calls from the PCR reads with MiXCR, one row per CDR3 protein. The sample has 6,100 or so distinct CDR3 sequences, approximately 15% seen once. The specimen sequenced was naive CD8+ T cells from blood, with Jurkat cell RNA spiked in. Subset indicated: FACS-sorted CD8+CD4-CCR7+CD45RA+ naive T cells. The TCR comes from a human donor in good health. Some libraries in this study had Jurkat cell RNA spiked in.

CDR3 in DNA: TGTGCCAGCAGTTTTTTGTTGCGGGTCACAGATACGCAGTATTTT. Protein product: CASSFLLRVTDTQYF. J is TRBJ2-3 and V is TRBV28; maybe TRBD2 (5 bases). The length of the CDR3 is 15 residues. V gave up 3 bases and J gave up 2 bases, with 12 bases separating them. From germline, CDR1 is MDHEN and CDR2 SYDVKM.